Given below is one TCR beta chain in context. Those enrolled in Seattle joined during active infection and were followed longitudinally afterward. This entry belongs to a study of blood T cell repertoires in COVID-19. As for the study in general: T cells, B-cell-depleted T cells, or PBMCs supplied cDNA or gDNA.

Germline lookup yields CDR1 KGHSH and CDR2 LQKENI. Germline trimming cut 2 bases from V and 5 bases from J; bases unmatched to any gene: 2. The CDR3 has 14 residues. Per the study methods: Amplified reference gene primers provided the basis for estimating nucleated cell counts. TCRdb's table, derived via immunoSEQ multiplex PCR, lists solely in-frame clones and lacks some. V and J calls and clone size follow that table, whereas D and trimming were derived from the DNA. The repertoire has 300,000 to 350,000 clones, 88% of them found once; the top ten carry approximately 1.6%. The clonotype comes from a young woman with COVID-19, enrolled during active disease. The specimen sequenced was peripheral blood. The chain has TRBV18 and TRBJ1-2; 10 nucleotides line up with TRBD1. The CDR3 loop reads CASSPDRGPYGYTF. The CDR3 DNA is TGTGCCAGCTCACCAGACAGGGGGCCGTATGGCTACACCTTC.